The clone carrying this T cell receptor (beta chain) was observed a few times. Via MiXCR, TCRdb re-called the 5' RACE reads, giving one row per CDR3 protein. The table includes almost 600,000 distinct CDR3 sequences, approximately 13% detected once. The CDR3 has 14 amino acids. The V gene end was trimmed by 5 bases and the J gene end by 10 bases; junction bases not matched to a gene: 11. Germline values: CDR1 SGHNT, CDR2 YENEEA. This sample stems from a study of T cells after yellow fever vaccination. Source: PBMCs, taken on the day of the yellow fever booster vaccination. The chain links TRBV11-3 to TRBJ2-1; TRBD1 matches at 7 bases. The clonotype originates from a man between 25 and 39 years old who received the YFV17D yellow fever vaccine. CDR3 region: CASSPRGLTSEQFF. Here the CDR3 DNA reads TGTGCCAGCAGCCCCAGGGGGTTGACAAGCGAGCAGTTCTTC.